This TCR beta chain came from a study of CD8 T cells in Susac syndrome. When the RNA was reverse transcribed, random hexamers were used with an input of roughly 0.5 to 1 ug. From the immunoSEQ multiplex PCR reads, TCRdb called clonotypes with MiXCR, one entry per CDR3 protein. In the table there are 100,000 to 150,000 distinct CDR3 sequences, over 90% of which are singletons. V lost 5 bases and J lost 5, with 13 bases in between. This CDR3 region has 14 residues. The rearrangement links TRBV12-3 or TRBV12-4 to TRBJ1-5, with D unresolved. The receptor comes from a human donor with multiple sclerosis. Sequenced sample: CD8+ T cells from PBMCs. CDR3 residues: CASSPSGPHQPQHF. CDR3 DNA: TGTGCCAGCAGTCCCTCCGGCCCCCATCAGCCCCAGCATTTT.